A single sample gave rise to the 7 T cell receptor beta chains below, sequenced in a study of T cell responses to AZD1222 COVID-19 vaccine. Here immunoSEQ multiplex PCR was the method, and the copy in TCRdb shows in-frame clones only, minus some. Of about 97,000 clones in the sample, approximately 89% are singletons; the top ten hold 10% to 13%. The material was peripheral blood, obtained 28 days after the second AZD1222 dose. The source is an adult who received the AZD1222 COVID-19 vaccine.

The chain has TRBV19 and TRBJ2-1, with 11 bases that match TRBD2. The CDR3 length is 18 residues. CDR1 is LNHDA, CDR2 SQIVND, per germline (reference sequence). V shed 3 bases, J shed 1 base, and the junction held 8 bases outside the gene matches. The CDR3, as DNA: TGTGCCAGTAGTATCGCGAGGCTAGCGGGGGGATCCTACAATGAGCAGTTCTTC. Translating gives CASSIARLAGGSYNEQFF.

To note about this clone: One junction end disagrees with the germline gene, perhaps due to a read error. V gene TRBV19 combines with J gene TRBJ2-7; tentatively, D is TRBD1 or TRBD2 (5 bases each). Germline V gene sequence: CDR1 LNHDA, CDR2 SQIVND (reference sequence). The CDR3 is 15 residues long. CDR3 sequence: CAGSTEGRASYEQYF. The CDR3 nucleotides are TGTGCCGGTAGCACAGAGGGCAGGGCCTCCTACGAGCAGTACTTC.

This clone was observed once. This chain links TRBV27 with TRBJ2-3; 9 nucleotides match TRBD1. This CDR3 is 16 amino acids long. V shed 5 bases, J shed 2 bases, and the junction held 8 bases outside the gene matches. Germline CDR1 and CDR2: MNHEY and SMNVEV (reference sequence). In nucleotides, the CDR3 is TGTGCCAGCAGTCCTTACGGACAGGGGTTCACAGATACGCAGTATTTT. Protein product: CASSPYGQGFTDTQYF.

The V and J genes are TRBV5-3 and TRBJ2-3, with D possibly TRBD1 on 6 matching bases. TRBV5-3 is annotated as an ORF whose role is uncertain. This CDR3 is built from 20 residues. V was shortened by 1 base and J by 2 bases, with 26 bases between the two germline ends. CDR3 in amino acids: CARSLLAMWGHFSHTDTQYF. The CDR3 bases are TGTGCCAGAAGCTTGTTGGCAATGTGGGGACATTTCTCACACACAGATACGCAGTATTTT.

This chain connects TRBV5-6 to TRBJ1-5, with D possibly matching TRBD1 (5 bases). With 1 base removed from V and 7 bases from J, the gap between germline ends came to 9 bases. In germline, CDR1 is SGHDT, CDR2 YYEEEE. CDR3 length: 13 amino acids. The CDR3 DNA reads as TGTGCCAGCAGCTTGACAGGTGGACAGCCCCAGCATTTT. Translating it yields CASSLTGGQPQHF.

The chain couples TRBV9 to TRBJ1-4; tentative D call: TRBD1 (5 bases). Between the trimmed V and J ends, which lost 4 bases and 7 bases, there was a span of 20 bases. The CDR3 is 16 residues long. Germline V CDR1 and CDR2: SGDLS, YYNGEE. The CDR3 bases are TGTGCCAGCAGCCTCCGCCCGGGAGGGGTGGGTGAAAAACTGTTTTTT. Translating gives CASSLRPGGVGEKLFF.

This rearrangement joins TRBV27 to TRBJ1-4, with D possibly being TRBD1 (5 bases). Germline values: CDR1 MNHEY, CDR2 SMNVEV (reference sequence). V lost 6 bases and J 0 bases, leaving 14 bases between the germline ends. CDR3 length equals 16 residues. The DNA for the CDR3 is TGTGCCAGCAGCCGCCTAGGGGTCTCAACTAATGAAAAACTGTTTTTT. Its protein product is CASSRLGVSTNEKLFF.